Each of the 26 T cell receptor beta chains below was sequenced from the same sample in a study of blood T cell repertoires in COVID-19. Generated by immunoSEQ multiplex PCR, the TCRdb table keeps only in-frame clones and is missing some. This sample has over 75,000 clones, with more than 70% found just once. The sample taken for sequencing was peripheral blood. These receptors all stem from a human donor in a cohort sampled during active COVID-19.

The chain carries TRBV30 and TRBJ1-5; maybe TRBD1 (6 bases). Trimming took 4 bases from V and 2 from J, leaving 9 bases between them. From germline, CDR1 is GTSNPN and CDR2 SVGIG (reference sequence). This CDR3 comprises 13 residues. This CDR3 is CAWKDSGNQPQHF. The CDR3 DNA is TGTGCCTGGAAGGACAGCGGCAATCAGCCCCAGCATTTT.

This chain uses TRBV7-9 with TRBJ2-7; weak D call: TRBD1 (6 bases). The CDR3 covers 11 residues. V shed 4 bases and J shed 7 bases, with 8 bases lying between them. Germline CDR1 and CDR2: SEHNR and FQNEAQ (reference sequence). The CDR3 DNA reads as TGTGCCAGCAGCTCAACAGGGGAGCAGTACTTC. It yields the protein CASSSTGEQYF.

The J gene is TRBJ1-4, the V gene TRBV7-9; 10 bases line up with TRBD1. V lost 7 bases and J lost 7; bases outside the gene matches: 6. The CDR3 is made up of 14 amino acids. The V gene's germline CDR1 is SEHNR and CDR2 FQNEAQ (reference sequence). This chain's CDR3 is CASIHRDRGEKLFF. Here the CDR3 DNA reads TGTGCCAGCATCCACCGGGACAGGGGTGAAAAACTGTTTTTT.

The chain is built from TRBV11-2 and TRBJ1-3; 7 bases match TRBD1. Germline V lookup: CDR1 SGHAT, CDR2 FQNNGV. Germline trimming cut 5 bases from V and 1 base from J; bases unmatched to any gene: 5. The CDR3 loop spans 15 amino acids. The CDR3 is CASSIGGASGNTIYF. The CDR3 nucleotides read TGTGCCAGCAGCATAGGGGGCGCATCTGGAAACACCATATATTTT.

The rearrangement links TRBV4-1 to TRBJ2-7; D is unresolved. Trimming took 4 bases from V and 2 from J, leaving 15 bases between them. The CDR3 is 15 amino acids. In germline, CDR1 is MGHRA, CDR2 YSYEKL. As DNA, the CDR3 is TGCGCCAGCAGCCCCTCTGCAGGTAACCCCTACGAGCAGTACTTC. Its protein product is CASSPSAGNPYEQYF.

The sample holds a few counts of this clone. The rearrangement uses TRBV3-1 (or the pseudogene TRBV3-2) and TRBJ1-1; D gene uncertain. The CDR3 contains 13 residues. V was pared by 2 bases and J by 8 bases, with 12 bases between. Germline assignment: CDR1 LGHDT and CDR2 YNNKEL (reference sequence). The CDR3 DNA reads as TGTGCCAGCAGCCAATCGCGGGGTACGGAAGCTTTCTTT. Translating gives CASSQSRGTEAFF.

The chain couples TRBV27 to TRBJ2-1; TRBD2 might be the D (5 bases). Deletions cut 6 bases from V and 4 bases from J, with 10 bases between. The CDR3 sequence is 13 residues long. Germline CDR1 MNHEY, CDR2 SMNVEV (reference sequence). CDR3 in DNA: TGTGCCAGCAGCCAGGACTCGTACAATGAGCAGTTCTTC. It yields the protein CASSQDSYNEQFF.

The chain joins TRBV6-5 to TRBJ1-1; 7 bases are shared with TRBD1. Per the germline V gene, CDR1 is MNHEY and CDR2 is SVGAGI. Trimming took 6 bases from V and 5 from J; bases not matched to a gene: 6. The CDR3 sequence is 13 residues long. The CDR3 DNA is TGTGCCAGCAGCGCAACAGGGGCTACTGAAGCTTTCTTT. The encoded protein is CASSATGATEAFF.

The chain has TRBV7-7 and TRBJ2-5; no definite D call. The V gene's germline CDR1 is SSHAT and CDR2 FNYEAQ (reference sequence). V lost 1 base and J 3 bases, leaving 6 bases between the germline ends. This CDR3 spans 13 amino acids. DNA of the CDR3: TGTGCCAGCAGCTTAGGTCCGGAAGAGACCCAGTACTTC. It yields the protein CASSLGPEETQYF.

The chain combines TRBV5-1 with TRBJ1-1, with TRBD1 matching over 7 bases. CDR1 is SGHRS and CDR2 is YFSETQ in the germline V gene. The CDR3 has 15 amino acids. Trimming removed 4 bases from V and 4 bases from J; junction bases left unmatched: 10. DNA for the CDR3: TGCGCCAGCAGCCAATATGACAGGGTTAGCACTGAAGCTTTCTTT. It yields the protein CASSQYDRVSTEAFF. The full variable domain, with the rest looked up from reference TRBV5-1 and TRBJ1-1, is KAGVTQTPRYLIKTRGQQVTLSCSPISGHRSVSWYQQTPGQGLQFLFEYFSETQRNKGNFPGRFSGRQFSNSRSEMNVSTLELGDSALYLCASSQYDRVSTEAFFGQGTRLTVV.

CDR3 sequence: CASSPQAGGGETQYF. Here the CDR3 DNA reads TGTGCCAGCAGTCCCCAAGCGGGAGGCGGGGAGACCCAGTACTTC. V and J are TRBV28 and TRBJ2-5; TRBD2 agrees at 9 bases. This CDR3 is built from 15 residues. The germline V gene has CDR1 MDHEN and CDR2 SYDVKM. Unmatched junction bases numbered 9, after V lost 5 bases and J lost 5 bases.

This clone was seen just once. The chain uses TRBV6-2 or TRBV6-3 and TRBJ2-5, with 11 bases lining up with TRBD2. After removal of 2 bases from V and 3 bases from J, the junction contained 5 bases not matched to a gene. Germline V gene lookup returns CDR1 MNHEY and CDR2 SVGEGT. The CDR3 totals 16 residues. The CDR3 region has the DNA TGTGCCAGCAGTTACGGGCTAGCGGGAGGAAAAGAGACCCAGTACTTC. Amino acid sequence: CASSYGLAGGKETQYF.

This rearrangement joins TRBV19 to TRBJ2-5; 15 nucleotides match TRBD2. This CDR3 region has 16 residues. The junction had 1 base not matched to a gene; V was cut back by 3 bases and J by 2 bases. The germline V gene encodes CDR1 LNHDA and CDR2 SQIVND (reference sequence). The chain's CDR3 is CASSIGLAGGQETQYF. The CDR3 DNA reads as TGTGCCAGTAGTATTGGACTAGCGGGGGGGCAAGAGACCCAGTACTTC.

This clone was picked up one time. The rearrangement joins TRBV12-3 or TRBV12-4 to TRBJ1-5; D is unclear. Trimming stripped 4 bases from V and 5 bases from J, with 9 bases between. This CDR3 has 13 residues. CDR3 protein: CASSSDQDQPQHF. Written as DNA, the CDR3 is TGTGCCAGCAGTTCCGACCAGGATCAGCCCCAGCATTTT.

This sequence joins TRBV19 and TRBJ2-2; TRBD1 matches 8 bases. The CDR3 spans 16 residues. CDR1 is LNHDA, CDR2 SQIVND, per germline (reference sequence). The V segment lost 10 bases and the J segment 2 bases; nucleotides outside the gene matches: 12. Here the CDR3 reads CATPITGTGNTGELFF. The CDR3 DNA follows: TGTGCCACCCCGATTACCGGGACAGGAAACACCGGGGAGCTGTTTTTT.

The chain is built from TRBV4-3 and TRBJ1-2; TRBD1 aligns across 8 bases. The J segment lost 4 bases and the V segment lost 1 base, leaving 5 bases of the junction unmatched. This CDR3 is built from 15 residues. The germline gives CDR1 LGHNA, CDR2 YSLEER. CDR3 in amino acids: CASSQVRQGSYGYTF. CDR3 bases: TGCGCCAGCAGCCAAGTTAGACAGGGGAGCTATGGCTACACCTTC.

The chain joins TRBV28 to TRBJ1-5, with TRBD1 as a possible D gene (5 bases). The CDR3 has 17 residues. Germline V lookup: CDR1 MDHEN, CDR2 SYDVKM. The ends were cut back, 4 bases at V and 0 bases at J, with 16 bases in the middle. CDR3 bases: TGTGCCAGCAGTTCTCGGCAGGGATACTATAGCAATCAGCCCCAGCATTTT. Translating gives CASSSRQGYYSNQPQHF.

The V gene is TRBV15, the J gene TRBJ1-1; D is unresolved. V dropped 8 bases and J dropped 0 bases, with 16 bases sitting between them. CDR3 length: 15 residues. CDR1 and CDR2 from the germline V gene are LNHNV and YYDKDF (reference sequence). The CDR3 protein is CATAMPADMNTEAFF. DNA of the CDR3: TGTGCCACCGCGATGCCCGCAGACATGAACACTGAAGCTTTCTTT. Drawing the rest from reference TRBV15 and TRBJ1-1, the complete variable domain is DAMVIQNPRYQVTQFGKPVTLSCSQTLNHNVMYWYQQKSSQAPKLLFHYYDKDFNNEADTPDNFQSRRPNTSFCFLDIRSPGLGDTAMYLCATAMPADMNTEAFFGQGTRLTVV.

The CDR3 DNA follows: TGCAGCGGATTAGCGGGAGGGCCTAACGAGCAGTACTTC. The encoded protein is CSGLAGGPNEQYF. J is TRBJ2-7 and V is TRBV29-1; 11 bases are a match to TRBD2. The CDR3 runs 13 residues. The ends lost 7 bases at V and 5 bases at J; junction bases unmatched: 7. Looked up from germline, CDR1 is SQVTM and CDR2 is ANQGSEA.

This chain connects TRBV11-2 to TRBJ2-5; 16 nucleotides line up with TRBD2. Trimming at V came to 5 bases and at J to 1 base, leaving 7 bases not matched to a gene. The CDR3 is made up of 18 amino acids. Germline V gene data show CDR1 as SGHAT and CDR2 as FQNNGV. Written as DNA, the CDR3 is TGTGCCAGCAGCCCGGGACTAGCGGGGGGGAAGCCCCAAGAGACCCAGTACTTC. It translates to CASSPGLAGGKPQETQYF. The variable domain in full, with the rest retrieved from reference TRBV11-2 and TRBJ2-5, is EAGVAQSPRYKIIEKRQSVAFWCNPISGHATLYWYQQILGQGPKLLIQFQNNGVVDDSQLPKDRFSAERLKGVDSTLKIQPAKLEDSAVYLCASSPGLAGGKPQETQYFGPGTRLLVL.

V is TRBV4-1 and J is TRBJ2-5; 8 bases fit TRBD1. Germline CDR1 MGHRA, CDR2 YSYEKL. V lost 1 base, J lost 1 base, and 5 bases stayed unmatched. The CDR3 totals 16 residues. The CDR3 spells CASSQGQGTSQETQYF. CDR3 nucleotides: TGCGCCAGCAGCCAAGGACAGGGGACCTCCCAAGAGACCCAGTACTTC.

This chain connects TRBV5-6 to TRBJ2-1; 11 bases align to TRBD1. Per the germline V gene, CDR1 is SGHDT and CDR2 is YYEEEE. The length of the CDR3 is 16 residues. Trimming at V came to 3 bases and at J to 7 bases, leaving 9 bases not matched to a gene. For the CDR3, the DNA is TGTGCCAGCAGCTGGCCGCGGACAGGGGGCATGAATGAGCAGTTCTTC. This codes for CASSWPRTGGMNEQFF.

V gene TRBV12-3 or TRBV12-4 combines with J gene TRBJ2-2; tentative D call: TRBD2 (5 bases). With 6 bases removed from V and 3 bases from J, the gap between germline ends came to 8 bases. The CDR3 sequence is 13 residues long. The CDR3 protein is CASRQRYTGELFF. The CDR3 DNA is TGTGCCAGCAGGCAGCGGTACACCGGGGAGCTGTTTTTT.

This chain joins TRBV4-3 and TRBJ1-3; D is ambiguous. CDR1 and CDR2 (germline): LGHNA, YSLEER. Trimming cost V 0 bases and J 2 bases, with 8 bases left between them. The CDR3 is 15 amino acids. The CDR3 DNA reads as TGCGCCAGCAGCCAAGATCGGGTGACTGGAAACACCATATATTTT. It encodes CASSQDRVTGNTIYF.

In DNA form, the CDR3 reads TGCGCCAGCGGGGTAGACAGACAAGAGACCCAGTACTTC. This codes for CASGVDRQETQYF. The chain links TRBV5-1 to TRBJ2-5; D possibly corresponds to TRBD1 (5 bases). The V end lost 7 bases, the J end lost 2 bases, and 12 bases lay between the germline ends. Looked up from germline, CDR1 is SGHRS and CDR2 is YFSETQ. This CDR3 is built from 13 residues.

J is TRBJ2-7 and V is TRBV4-3; D perhaps matches TRBD2 (6 bases). V was pared by 0 bases and J by 5 bases, with 17 bases between. Germline values: CDR1 LGHNA, CDR2 YSLEER. The CDR3 consists of 16 residues. The CDR3 loop reads CASSQEGERARNEQYF. Here the CDR3 DNA reads TGCGCCAGCAGCCAAGAGGGGGAGCGGGCTCGGAACGAGCAGTACTTC.